Described below is a single TCR beta chain sequence and its context. Its antigen is unidentified. Profiling relied on immunoSEQ multiplex PCR, and the TCRdb table lists in-frame clones only, not all of them. The table includes about 77,000 clones, around 90% detected once. This CDR3 has 14 residues. The germline V and J ends were trimmed by 1 base and 3 bases, with 10 bases remaining between them. In germline, CDR1 is SEHNR, CDR2 FQNEAQ (reference sequence). This entry comes from a study of human versus mouse CDR3 diversity and MHC coevolution. Study-wide findings and caveats: Approximately 1.7 million TCR beta clonotypes were estimated for humans, the largest repertoire. In humans, T-cell selection involved about 6 MHC II alleles.

This clonotype was sampled from a person aged 30 to 69 in good health. Sequencing used naive CD4+ T cells from blood. Documented subset: CD45RO-negative CD62L-positive naive CD4 T cells. The genes are TRBV7-9 and TRBJ2-7; tentatively, D is TRBD2 (6 bases). CDR3 sequence (DNA): TGTGCCAGCAGCTTAGAGGGGCGGGACTACGAGCAGTACTTC. The encoded protein is CASSLEGRDYEQYF.